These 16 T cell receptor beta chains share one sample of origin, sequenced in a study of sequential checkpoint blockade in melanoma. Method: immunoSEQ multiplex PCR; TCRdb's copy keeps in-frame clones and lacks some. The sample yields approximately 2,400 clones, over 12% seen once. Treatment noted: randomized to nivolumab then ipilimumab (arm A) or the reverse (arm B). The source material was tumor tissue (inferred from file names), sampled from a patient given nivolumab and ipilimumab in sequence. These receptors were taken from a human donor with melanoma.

The CDR3, as DNA: TGTGCCAGCAGTTATTCGTCGGGACTAGCGGTTAGGGAGACCCAGTACTTC. This gives the protein CASSYSSGLAVRETQYF. The V call is TRBV6-7, the J call TRBJ2-5; 11 positions agree with TRBD2. TRBV6-7 is noted as an ORF with a role that remains uncertain. V was clipped by 3 bases and J by 5 bases; unmatched bases: 11. The CDR3 extends over 17 amino acids.

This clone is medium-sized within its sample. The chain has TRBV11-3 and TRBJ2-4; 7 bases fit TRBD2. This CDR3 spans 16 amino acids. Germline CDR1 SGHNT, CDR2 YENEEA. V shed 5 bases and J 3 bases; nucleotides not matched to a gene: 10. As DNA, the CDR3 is TGTGCCAGCAGCCCCTGGGAGGGGCTGGGCAAAAACATTCAGTACTTC. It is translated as CASSPWEGLGKNIQYF.

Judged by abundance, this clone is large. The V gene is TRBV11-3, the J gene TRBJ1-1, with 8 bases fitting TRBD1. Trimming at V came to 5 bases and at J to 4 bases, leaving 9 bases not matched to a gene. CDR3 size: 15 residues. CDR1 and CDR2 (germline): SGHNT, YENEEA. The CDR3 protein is CASSENTGGFTEAFF. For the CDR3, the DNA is TGTGCCAGCAGCGAAAACACAGGGGGATTCACTGAAGCTTTCTTT.

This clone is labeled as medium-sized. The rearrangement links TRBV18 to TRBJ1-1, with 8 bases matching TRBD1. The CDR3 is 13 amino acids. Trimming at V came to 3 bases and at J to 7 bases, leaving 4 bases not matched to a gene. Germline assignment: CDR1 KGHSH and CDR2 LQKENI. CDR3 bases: TGTGCCAGCTCACCGGTAGGGACAGGTGAAGCTTTCTTT. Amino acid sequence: CASSPVGTGEAFF.

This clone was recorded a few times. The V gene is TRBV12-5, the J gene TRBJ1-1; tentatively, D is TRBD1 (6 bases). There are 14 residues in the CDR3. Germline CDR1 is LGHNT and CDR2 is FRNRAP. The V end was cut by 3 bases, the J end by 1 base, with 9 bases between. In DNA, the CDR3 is TGTGCTAGTGGTTTAAGAGGGGGGAACACTGAAGCTTTCTTT. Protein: CASGLRGGNTEAFF.

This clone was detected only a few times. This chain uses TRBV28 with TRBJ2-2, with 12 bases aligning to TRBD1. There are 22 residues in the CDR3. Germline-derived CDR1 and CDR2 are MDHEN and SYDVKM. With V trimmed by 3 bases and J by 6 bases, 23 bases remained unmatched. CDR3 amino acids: CASSFFITAPGQGAEEAGELFF. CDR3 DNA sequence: TGTGCCAGCAGTTTTTTCATAACCGCACCGGGACAGGGGGCCGAGGAGGCCGGGGAGCTGTTTTTT. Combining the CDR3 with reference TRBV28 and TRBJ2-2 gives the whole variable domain DVKVTQSSRYLVKRTGEKVFLECVQDMDHENMFWYRQDPGLGLRLIYFSYDVKMKEKGDIPEGYSVSREKKERFSLILESASTNQTSMYLCASSFFITAPGQGAEEAGELFFGEGSRLTVL.

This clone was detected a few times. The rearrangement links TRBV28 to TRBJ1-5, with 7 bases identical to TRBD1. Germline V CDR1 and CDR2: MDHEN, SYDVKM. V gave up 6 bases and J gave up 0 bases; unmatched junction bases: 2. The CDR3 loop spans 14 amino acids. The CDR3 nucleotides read TGTGCCAGCAGCGACAGGGATAGCAATCAGCCCCAGCATTTT. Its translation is CASSDRDSNQPQHF.

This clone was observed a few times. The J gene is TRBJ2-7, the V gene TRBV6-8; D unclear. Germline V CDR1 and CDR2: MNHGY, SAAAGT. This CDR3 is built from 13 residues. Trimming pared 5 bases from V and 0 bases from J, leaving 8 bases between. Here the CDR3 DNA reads TGTGCCAGCAGTCCTTTTAACTCCTACGAGCAGTACTTC. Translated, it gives CASSPFNSYEQYF.

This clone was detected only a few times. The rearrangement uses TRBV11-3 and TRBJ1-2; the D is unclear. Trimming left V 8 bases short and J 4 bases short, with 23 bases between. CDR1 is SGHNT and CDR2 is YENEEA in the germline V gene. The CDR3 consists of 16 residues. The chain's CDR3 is CASEFFISRKTYGYTF. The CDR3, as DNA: TGTGCCAGCGAATTCTTTATCTCGCGAAAGACCTATGGCTACACCTTC.

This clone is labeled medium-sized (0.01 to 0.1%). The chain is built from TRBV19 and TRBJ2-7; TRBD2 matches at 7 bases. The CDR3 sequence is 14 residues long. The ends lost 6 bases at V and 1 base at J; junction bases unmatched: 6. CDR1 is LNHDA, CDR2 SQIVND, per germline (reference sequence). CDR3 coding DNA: TGTGCCAGTAGGGAGATAGCGGGTTCCTACGAGCAGTACTTC. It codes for CASREIAGSYEQYF. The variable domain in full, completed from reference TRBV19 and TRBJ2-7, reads DGGITQSPKYLFRKEGQNVTLSCEQNLNHDAMYWYRQDPGQGLRLIYYSQIVNDFQKGDIAEGYSVSREKKESFPLTVTSAQKNPTAFYLCASREIAGSYEQYFGPGTRLTVT.

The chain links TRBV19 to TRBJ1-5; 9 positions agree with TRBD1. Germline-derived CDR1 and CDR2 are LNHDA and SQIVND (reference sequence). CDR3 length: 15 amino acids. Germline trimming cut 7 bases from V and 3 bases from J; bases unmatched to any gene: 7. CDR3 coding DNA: TGTGCCAGTAATCGCGGGACAGGGTTCAATCAGCCCCAGCATTTT. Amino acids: CASNRGTGFNQPQHF.

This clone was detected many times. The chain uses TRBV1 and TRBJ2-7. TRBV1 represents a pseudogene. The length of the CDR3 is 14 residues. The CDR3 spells CASSLGKGGYEQYF. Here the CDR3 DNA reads TGCGCCAGCAGTTTGGGGAAGGGGGGCTACGAGCAGTACTTC.

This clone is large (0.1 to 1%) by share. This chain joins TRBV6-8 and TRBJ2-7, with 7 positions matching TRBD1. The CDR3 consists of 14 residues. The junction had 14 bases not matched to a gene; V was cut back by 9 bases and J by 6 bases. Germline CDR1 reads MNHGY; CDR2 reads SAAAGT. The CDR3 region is CASTNSKTGIEQYF. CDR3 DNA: TGTGCCAGTACGAACTCAAAGACAGGGATCGAGCAGTACTTC.

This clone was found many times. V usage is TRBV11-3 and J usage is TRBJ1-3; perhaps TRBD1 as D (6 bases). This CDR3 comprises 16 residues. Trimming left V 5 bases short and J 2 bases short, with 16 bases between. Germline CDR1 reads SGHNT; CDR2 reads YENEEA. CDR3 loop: CASSPFRGGTGNTIYF. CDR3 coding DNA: TGTGCCAGCAGCCCTTTTAGGGGGGGTACTGGAAACACCATATATTTT.

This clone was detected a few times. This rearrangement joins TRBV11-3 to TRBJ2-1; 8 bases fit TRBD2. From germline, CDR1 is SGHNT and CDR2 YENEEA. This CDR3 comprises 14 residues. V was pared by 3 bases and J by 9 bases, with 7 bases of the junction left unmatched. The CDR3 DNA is TGTGCCAGCAGCTTCCCGGCGGGAGGAGGTGAGCAGTTCTTC. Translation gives CASSFPAGGGEQFF.

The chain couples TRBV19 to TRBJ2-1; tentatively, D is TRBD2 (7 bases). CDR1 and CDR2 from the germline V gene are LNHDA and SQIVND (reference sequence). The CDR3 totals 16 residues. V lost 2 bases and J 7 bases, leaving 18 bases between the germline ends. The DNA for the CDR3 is TGTGCCAGTAGTATAAAGGGGGGGGTCATTTCAAATGAGCAGTTCTTC. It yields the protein CASSIKGGVISNEQFF.